This T cell receptor beta chain was captured by sequencing in a study of post-analysis software for immune sequencing data. On the study more broadly: Relapsing-remitting, secondary progressive and progressive-relapsing multiple sclerosis courses were included.

This clonotype was picked up one time. Prepared libraries of TCR beta cDNA carried unique molecular identifiers. Some 500,000 cDNA molecules were recovered from an input of about 0.9 to 11 million T cells. TCRdb independently ran MiXCR on the PCR reads; one entry per CDR3 protein. Of 450,000 to 650,000 distinct CDR3 sequences detected, around 40% appear once; the ten largest clones hold about 1.8%. The clonotype comes from a girl between 10 and 17 years old with multiple sclerosis. Input material: blood.

In nucleotides, the CDR3 is TGTGCCAGCAGTTACTCCCTCGGGGGTGGCTCCTACGAGCAGTACTTC. Translated: CASSYSLGGGSYEQYF. This chain uses TRBV6-5 with TRBJ2-7; D might be TRBD2 (6 bases). V shed 0 bases and J shed 0 bases, with 12 bases lying between them. Germline V lookup: CDR1 MNHEY, CDR2 SVGAGI. The CDR3 covers 16 residues.